Following are 29 T cell receptor beta chains from one sample sequenced in a study of Ad26.COV2.S vaccination and SARS-CoV-2 variants. Sequencing used immunoSEQ multiplex PCR; TCRdb keeps in-frame clones, though not all of them. In the table there are around 420,000 clones, approximately 88% of which are singletons. Documented treatment: 15 to 20 received Ad26.COV2.S at low or high dose, single or two shots; about 5 received placebo; per-sample allocation not given. The investigators took samples on day 63 after the first vaccine or placebo injection. The material sequenced was peripheral blood, taken in a trial of Ad26.COV2.S vaccine versus placebo. The receptor set was obtained from a person aged 18 to 65 who received the Ad26.COV2.S COVID-19 vaccine or a placebo.

The V and J genes are TRBV13 and TRBJ1-2; D not resolved. The V end lost 0 bases, the J end lost 8 bases, and 13 bases lay between the germline ends. Germline V lookup: CDR1 PRHDT, CDR2 FYEKMQ (reference sequence). CDR3 size: 14 residues. The CDR3 nucleotides read TGTGCCAGCAGCTTAGGCTACTATAAAGCGGGCTACACCTTC. This gives the protein CASSLGYYKAGYTF.

This chain uses TRBV14 with TRBJ2-5; perhaps TRBD2 as D (6 bases). CDR1 and CDR2 (germline): SGHDN, FVKESK. The CDR3 extends over 14 amino acids. Deletions cut 4 bases from V and 1 base from J, with 10 bases between. CDR3 in amino acids: CASSRRGTQETQYF. Written as DNA, the CDR3 is TGTGCCAGCAGCCGCCGGGGGACCCAAGAGACCCAGTACTTC.

This clone was seen only once. The rearrangement uses TRBV27 and TRBJ2-3; 16 nucleotides match TRBD2. The V gene end was trimmed by 4 bases and the J gene end by 6 bases; junction bases not matched to a gene: 4. CDR3 length: 16 amino acids. CDR1 is MNHEY, CDR2 SMNVEV, per germline (reference sequence). The CDR3 DNA is TGTGCCAGCAGTTCGGGACTAGCGGGGGGGCGGGATACGCAGTATTTT. It translates to CASSSGLAGGRDTQYF.

The chain recombines TRBV18 with TRBJ2-7; D is uncertain. The ends were cut back, 3 bases at V and 1 base at J, with 10 bases in the middle. Per germline, CDR1 KGHSH and CDR2 LQKENI. This CDR3 spans 14 amino acids. The CDR3 reads CASSPATESYEQYF. DNA of the CDR3: TGTGCCAGCTCACCCGCGACGGAATCCTACGAGCAGTACTTC.

V gene TRBV6-5 combines with J gene TRBJ2-5, with TRBD2 as a possible D gene (5 bases). Trimming cost V 7 bases and J 1 base, with 16 bases left between them. The CDR3 spans 15 residues. Germline V gives CDR1 MNHEY, CDR2 SVGAGI. DNA of the CDR3: TGTGCCAGCAAAAGGGTAACTAGGCTCCAAGAGACCCAGTACTTC. This gives the protein CASKRVTRLQETQYF.

Regarding this clone: Within the sample, other DNA sequences also encode this same CDR3. The CDR3 region is CASSPAGGLETQYF. CDR3 coding DNA: TGTGCCAGTAGTCCCGCGGGGGGGCTGGAGACCCAGTACTTC. The V gene is TRBV19, the J gene TRBJ2-5; 9 bases line up with TRBD2. V lost 5 bases and J lost 5; bases outside the gene matches: 6. Germline loops: CDR1 LNHDA, CDR2 SQIVND (reference sequence). This CDR3 contains 14 residues.

The chain joins TRBV25-1 to TRBJ2-1, with D perhaps TRBD2 (5 bases). This CDR3 has 15 amino acids. Trimming left V 5 bases short and J 0 bases short, with 11 bases between. Germline V gene lookup returns CDR1 MGHDK and CDR2 SYGVNS. CDR3 nucleotides: TGTGCCAGCAGTAAAAGCGGTAGCTCCTACAATGAGCAGTTCTTC. This codes for CASSKSGSSYNEQFF.

The CDR3 DNA sequence: TGTGCCAGCAGTAAAAACACCGGGGAGCTGTTTTTT. Its translation is CASSKNTGELFF. This sequence joins TRBV28 and TRBJ2-2; D gene ambiguous. This CDR3 is built from 12 residues. From germline, CDR1 is MDHEN and CDR2 SYDVKM. Deletions cut 5 bases from V and 2 bases from J, with 3 bases between.

The chain combines TRBV7-3 with TRBJ2-5, with TRBD2 matching 13 bases. With V trimmed by 6 bases and J by 2 bases, 12 bases remained unmatched. Germline V gives CDR1 SGHTA, CDR2 FQGTGA. The CDR3 consists of 18 residues. Here the CDR3 reads CASSQTSGGAISQETQYF. In DNA form, the CDR3 reads TGTGCCAGCAGTCAAACTAGCGGGGGGGCCATCTCGCAAGAGACCCAGTACTTC.

The chain uses TRBV4-1 and TRBJ2-2; 9 positions match TRBD1. J gave up 2 bases and V 4 bases, and 8 bases lay outside the gene matches. Germline values: CDR1 MGHRA, CDR2 YSYEKL. This CDR3 is built from 17 residues. The CDR3 spells CASSLAGTGSNTGELFF. The CDR3 nucleotides read TGCGCCAGCAGCCTCGCAGGGACAGGGTCCAACACCGGGGAGCTGTTTTTT.

The chain uses TRBV27 and TRBJ1-2; D may be TRBD1 (5 bases). V was trimmed by 1 base and J by 5 bases, leaving 8 bases between them. This CDR3 contains 13 residues. CDR1 is MNHEY and CDR2 is SMNVEV in the germline V gene (reference sequence). In nucleotides, the CDR3 is TGTGCCAGCAGTTTATTTAAGGGGTATGGCTACACCTTC. Translation gives CASSLFKGYGYTF.

This chain joins TRBV15 and TRBJ2-2, with D perhaps given as TRBD1 or TRBD2 (7 bases each). Germline V gene sequence: CDR1 LNHNV, CDR2 YYDKDF (reference sequence). V lost 6 bases and J 5 bases, leaving 16 bases between the germline ends. The CDR3 covers 15 residues. The CDR3 DNA reads TGTGCCACCAGTAACAACAGGGGAGGGACCGGGGAGCTGTTTTTT. Translation: CATSNNRGGTGELFF.

This chain uses TRBV7-2 with TRBJ2-7; 9 bases are a match to TRBD1. Trimming at V came to 5 bases and at J to 2 bases, leaving 7 bases not matched to a gene. The CDR3 is made up of 15 amino acids. CDR1 is SGHTA and CDR2 is FQGNSA in the germline V gene. DNA for the CDR3: TGTGCCAGCAGCCTCACCGGGACAGGGCCCTACGAGCAGTACTTC. Translation gives CASSLTGTGPYEQYF.

The gene calls are TRBV6-6 and TRBJ1-1, with D tentatively TRBD1 (6 bases). Germline CDR1 and CDR2: MNHNY and SVGAGI (reference sequence). The length of the CDR3 is 14 residues. V lost 5 bases and J 0 bases, leaving 10 bases between the germline ends. In nucleotides, the CDR3 is TGTGCCAGCAGTACCACAGGGTTGAACACTGAAGCTTTCTTT. As protein: CASSTTGLNTEAFF.

The chain links TRBV5-1 to TRBJ2-6; D gene ambiguous. V shed 0 bases and J shed 1 base, with 5 bases lying between them. CDR1 and CDR2 from the germline V gene are SGHRS and YFSETQ. The CDR3 spans 15 residues. The CDR3 sequence is CASSLASSGANVLTF. Here the CDR3 DNA reads TGCGCCAGCAGCTTGGCTTCGTCTGGGGCCAACGTCCTGACTTTC.

The chain joins TRBV9 to TRBJ2-1; 16 nucleotides align to TRBD2. Germline values: CDR1 SGDLS, CDR2 YYNGEE. The V segment lost 4 bases and the J segment 2 bases; nucleotides outside the gene matches: 12. CDR3 length: 20 residues. In nucleotides, the CDR3 is TGTGCCAGCAGCTTCCGTCATGGGACTAGCGGGGGGGCCGCCTACAATGAGCAGTTCTTC. Encoded protein: CASSFRHGTSGGAAYNEQFF.

The CDR3 spells CASSRGAQETQYF. The CDR3 DNA is TGTGCCAGCAGCCGGGGTGCACAAGAGACCCAGTACTTC. The chain joins TRBV11-2 to TRBJ2-5, with D perhaps matching TRBD2 (5 bases). CDR1 SGHAT and CDR2 FQNNGV come from the germline V gene. The CDR3 is 13 amino acids. Trimming removed 5 bases at V and 2 bases at J, with 9 bases between.

The V gene is TRBV19, the J gene TRBJ1-1; D is uncertain. Germline-derived CDR1 and CDR2 are LNHDA and SQIVND (reference sequence). Between the trimmed V and J ends, which lost 1 base and 7 bases, there was a span of 10 bases. The CDR3 consists of 13 residues. CDR3 nucleotides: TGTGCCAGTAGTATAGTTGGACGGGGTGAAGCTTTCTTT. It encodes CASSIVGRGEAFF.

The gene calls are TRBV5-1 and TRBJ2-2, with 12 bases lining up with TRBD2. V was clipped by 4 bases and J by 10 bases; unmatched bases: 5. This CDR3 region has 14 residues. CDR1 SGHRS and CDR2 YFSETQ come from the germline V gene. The DNA for the CDR3 is TGCGCCAGCAGCATCGGACTAGCGGGGAAGGAGCTGTTTTTT. Encoded protein: CASSIGLAGKELFF.

V is TRBV7-2 and J is TRBJ2-1; TRBD1 agrees at 8 bases. With 0 bases clipped from V and 4 bases from J, the junction kept 2 bases outside the gene matches. This CDR3 is built from 15 residues. Germline CDR1 is SGHTA and CDR2 is FQGNSA. This CDR3 reads CASSLAGQVYNEQFF. As DNA, the CDR3 is TGTGCCAGCAGCTTAGCGGGACAGGTATACAATGAGCAGTTCTTC.

This chain joins TRBV30 and TRBJ1-1; 8 positions agree with TRBD1. CDR1 is GTSNPN and CDR2 is SVGIG in the germline V gene (reference sequence). The CDR3 has 13 residues. The V gene end was trimmed by 5 bases and the J gene end by 1 base; junction bases not matched to a gene: 3. CDR3 nucleotide sequence: TGTGCCTGGGCGACAGGGGCGAACACTGAAGCTTTCTTT. Amino acids: CAWATGANTEAFF.

The chain carries TRBV4-3 and TRBJ1-4, with D maybe TRBD1 (6 bases). Germline CDR1 reads LGHNA; CDR2 reads YSLEER. V was trimmed by 3 bases and J by 8 bases, leaving 19 bases between them. This CDR3 region has 16 residues. In nucleotides, the CDR3 is TGCGCCAGCAGCCAGTCACGCAGGGGATTAGAGGAAAAACTGTTTTTT. It codes for CASSQSRRGLEEKLFF.

A single count supports this clone. The chain combines TRBV7-6 with TRBJ2-7, with TRBD2 identical over 7 bases. CDR1 and CDR2 (germline): SGHVS, FNYEAQ. This CDR3 is built from 14 residues. The V gene end was trimmed by 5 bases and the J gene end by 5 bases; junction bases not matched to a gene: 9. The DNA for the CDR3 is TGTGCCAGCAGCACTTCGGGACTACGAAACGAGCAGTACTTC. It codes for CASSTSGLRNEQYF.

The chain employs TRBV7-7 and TRBJ2-3; no firm D call. The V gene's germline CDR1 is SSHAT and CDR2 FNYEAQ (reference sequence). Trimming removed 1 base from V and 5 bases from J, with 7 bases in between. This CDR3 is 13 amino acids long. The CDR3 bases are TGTGCCAGCAGCTTAGGCTTCAGAGATACGCAGTATTTT. It specifies CASSLGFRDTQYF.

This chain joins TRBV6-5 and TRBJ2-1, with 9 bases aligning to TRBD1. Germline CDR1 and CDR2: MNHEY and SVGAGI. This CDR3 has 15 amino acids. The ends lost 6 bases at V and 5 bases at J; junction bases unmatched: 8. The CDR3 here is CASRPRDRADNEQFF. The CDR3 nucleotides read TGTGCCAGCAGACCCCGGGACAGGGCCGACAATGAGCAGTTCTTC.

This rearrangement joins TRBV3-1 (or the pseudogene TRBV3-2) to TRBJ2-7, with D possibly matching TRBD1 (6 bases). The CDR3 totals 15 residues. Germline values: CDR1 LGHDT, CDR2 YNNKEL (reference sequence). V was clipped by 4 bases and J by 3 bases, with 16 bases between them. The DNA for the CDR3 is TGTGCCAGCAGCCGAGGACGAGGGGGAAGCTACGAGCAGTACTTC. Amino acid sequence: CASSRGRGGSYEQYF.

This sequence joins TRBV5-1 and TRBJ1-1; D ambiguous. CDR1 and CDR2 from the germline V gene are SGHRS and YFSETQ. This CDR3 is built from 14 residues. Trimming removed 0 bases at V and 6 bases at J, with 12 bases between. In nucleotides, the CDR3 is TGCGCCAGCAGCTTGGGTCAGATCGACGCTGAAGCTTTCTTT. Residues: CASSLGQIDAEAFF. Supplemented by reference TRBV5-1 and TRBJ1-1, the full variable domain reads KAGVTQTPRYLIKTRGQQVTLSCSPISGHRSVSWYQQTPGQGLQFLFEYFSETQRNKGNFPGRFSGRQFSNSRSEMNVSTLELGDSALYLCASSLGQIDAEAFFGQGTRLTVV.

CDR3 in amino acids: CASSLEAASYEQYF. The CDR3 region has the DNA TGCGCCAGCAGCTTGGAAGCAGCTTCCTACGAGCAGTACTTC. The chain carries TRBV5-1 and TRBJ2-7, with unresolved D. Per the germline V gene, CDR1 is SGHRS and CDR2 is YFSETQ. The CDR3 contains 14 residues. V lost 0 bases to trimming and J lost 1 base, with 8 bases between them. The complete variable domain, with remaining parts taken from reference TRBV5-1 and TRBJ2-7, reads KAGVTQTPRYLIKTRGQQVTLSCSPISGHRSVSWYQQTPGQGLQFLFEYFSETQRNKGNFPGRFSGRQFSNSRSEMNVSTLELGDSALYLCASSLEAASYEQYFGPGTRLTVT.

This chain links TRBV28 with TRBJ1-6; tentative D call: TRBD1 (5 bases). The V and J ends lost 6 bases and 5 bases respectively, with 11 bases between them. The CDR3 totals 14 residues. Germline CDR1 reads MDHEN; CDR2 reads SYDVKM. In DNA, the CDR3 is TGTGCCAGCAGCACAGGACTGAATAATTCACCCCTCCACTTT. Translated, it gives CASSTGLNNSPLHF.